This TCR beta chain came from a study of blood T cell repertoires in COVID-19 (dated by TCRdb to the early 2020s). Turning to the overall study: Samples covering the acute and convalescent phases of COVID-19 were provided by collaborators in the United States, Italy and Spain. The prospective study material was composed of cDNA or gDNA derived from T cells, B-cell-depleted T cells, or PBMCs. Deeply sampled blood TCRbeta repertoires from subjects exposed to, actively infected with, or recovered from COVID-19 were included in the dataset. The repertoires were released in a freely available public database meant as a resource for research on the immune response to SARS-CoV-2. The samples were drawn from two sources: the first 160 participants of the ongoing ImmuneRACE study, and some 1,300 subjects contributed by 6 global collaborators. Sample metadata almost always included a de-identified subject ID, COVID-19 status, age in years and sex. HLA class I and class II types, where available, came from metadata supplied by the sample provider rather than from assay-based typing.

According to the germline V gene (reference sequence), CDR1 reads LNHDA and CDR2 reads SQIVND. The junction shows trimming of 3 bases on V and 5 bases on J, plus 10 bases between the germline ends. The CDR3 spans 13 residues, from the cysteine through the phenylalanine. Only the CDR3 DNA stays, 39 bases, in frame from base 1. Participants in the prospective study were aged about 18 to 95 years, lived in 20 to 30 United States geographic areas, and enrolled through a virtual design. To assign participants to cohorts, the prospective study relied on clinical history that participants themselves reported in a screening survey and a study questionnaire. For ImmuneRACE Cohort 3, a participant was defined as recovered based on two consecutive negative NP/OP PCR tests, clearance by a healthcare professional, or resolution of symptoms. Each participant in the prospective study had whole blood, serum and a nasopharyngeal or oropharyngeal swab collected by mobile phlebotomists. Additional blood draws and questionnaires over an approximately two-month period could optionally be provided by prospective study participants. Before DNA extraction, blood samples from the prospective study were shipped at room temperature or frozen.

The immunoSEQ Assay, a bias-controlled multiplex PCR, was used to amplify TCRbeta CDR3 regions from genomic DNA. Turning to the authors' computational methods: Within the assay, amplification of reference gene primers was used to estimate how many nucleated cells each sample contained. To quantify the absolute abundance of each unique TCRbeta CDR3 rearrangement, sequence reads were collapsed and filtered. For each sample, productive Simpson clonality was calculated by taking the square root of Simpson's diversity index across productive rearrangements. TCRdb retrieved this table from immuneACCESS and kept in-frame rearrangements only. Not all clones are present; in checked studies, unresolved V genes account for under half, and no reason is known for the remainder. V, J and clone size reflect that table, while D and trimming were determined from the DNA. The sample table records about 370,000 clones; 75% to 90% of these occur just once. The ten largest make up roughly 1% of the sample.

This clone has only a few counts. Its cognate antigen has yet to be identified. Per-base quality was not reported, and no clone a single base away is much larger than it. Overall study results and their limits: Clinical and demographic metadata were provided uncurated, with the amount varying by source and participant.

This receptor was identified in a man aged 18 to 35 who had recovered from COVID-19. Sequenced material: PBMCs or T cells enriched from blood (not recorded which). In this chain, TRBV19 is recombined with TRBJ2-5, with no reliable assignment of the D segment. The CDR3 here reads CASSIASMETQYF. In nucleotide form, the sequence is TGTGCCAGTAGTATTGCTAGTATGGAGACCCAGTACTTC.